A selection of T cell receptor beta chains follows, all from one sample in a study of blood T cell repertoires in COVID-19. The method was immunoSEQ multiplex PCR; TCRdb's version includes in-frame clones alone and lacks a portion of them. This table has approximately 210,000 clones, about 80% appearing once. Sequences were obtained from PBMCs or T cells enriched from blood (not recorded which). These receptors originate from a man aged 35 to 55 who had recovered from COVID-19. Each CDR3 is given with its conserved first and last residue. D genes are given only for firm matches. A clone size is listed for some rows: how often the clone was seen (once, few, many), or a class if it is expanded.

>21|TRBJ2-1|TRBV5-1|TRBD2|NA
TGCGCCAGCAGCTTACCGTCGGGACTAGCGCATTCTTACAGGTCCTACAATGAGCAGTTCTTC
CASSLPSGLAHSYRSYNEQFF
>14|TRBJ1-3|TRBV9|NA|NA
TGTGCCAGCAGCGTAGATCTTGTTGGAAACACCATATATTTT
CASSVDLVGNTIYF
>15|TRBJ2-1|TRBV7-6|NA|once
TGTGCCAGCGGCTTGGGGCCGAGCTCCTACAATGAGCAGTTCTTC
CASGLGPSSYNEQFF
>14|TRBJ1-6|TRBV5-1|NA|NA
TGCGCCAGCAGCGATACAGGAAGGGATTCACCCCTCCACTTT
CASSDTGRDSPLHF
>15|TRBJ1-3|TRBV7-3|NA|NA
TGTGCCAGCAGCCCGGCGGGGGGCGCTGGAAACACCATATATTTT
CASSPAGGAGNTIYF
>13|TRBJ2-7|TRBV6-1|NA|NA
TGTGCCAGCAGTGAACGTGGGAGCTACGAGCAGTACTTC
CASSERGSYEQYF
>19|TRBJ2-3|TRBV5-4|NA|NA
TGTGCCAGCAGCTCGGGGACTCGTGACTGGCAGAGGACACACGATACGCAGTATTTT
CASSSGTRDWQRTHDTQYF
>14|TRBJ2-4|TRBV5-1|NA|NA
TGCGCCAGCAGCTTGGCGGAGAGCGAAAACATTCAGTACTTC
CASSLAESENIQYF
>14|TRBJ1-5|TRBV2|TRBD1|many
TGTGCCAGCATGAAGGGACAGGGGGATCAGCCCCAGCATTTT
CASMKGQGDQPQHF
>18|TRBJ2-7|TRBV10-3|TRBD2|few
TGTGCCATCAGTGAGGAAACTAGCGGGAGGGCCATCGGGGGCGAGCAGTACTTC
CAISEETSGRAIGGEQYF
>14|TRBJ1-1|TRBV6-5|NA|NA
TGTGCCAGCAGTTCCGGACAACAGAACACTGAAGCTTTCTTT
CASSSGQQNTEAFF
>13|TRBJ1-1|TRBV7-2|NA|NA
TGTGCCAGCAGCTTAATTGAGAGCACTGAAGCTTTCTTT
CASSLIESTEAFF
>17|TRBJ1-2|TRBV7-3|NA|NA
TGTGCCAGCAGCGAAAAGGTCCGGACTCTAGCTAACTATGGCTACACCTTC
CASSEKVRTLANYGYTF
>18|TRBJ1-4|TRBV3-1/TRBV3-2|TRBD1|NA
TGTGCCAGCAGCCGAGTTAAGGGGGCCTCGTACACTAATGAAAAACTGTTTTTT
CASSRVKGASYTNEKLFF
>17|TRBJ1-1|TRBV30|NA|NA
TGTGCCTGGAGTCCTCGTGAGGGCGCACCTAGAGACACTGAAGCTTTCTTT
CAWSPREGAPRDTEAFF
>14|TRBJ1-2|TRBV4-3|NA|NA
TGCGCCAGCAGCCAGGGTCAGGGAGGCTATGGCTACACCTTC
CASSQGQGGYGYTF
>15|TRBJ2-7|TRBV11-2|NA|few
TGTGCCAGCAGCCCAGACAGGGACTCGACCTACGAGCAGTACTTC
CASSPDRDSTYEQYF
>18|TRBJ1-2|TRBV18|NA|NA
TGTGCCAGCTCACCACTTATGGCCGGGACAAACCTTAACTATGGCTACACCTTC
CASSPLMAGTNLNYGYTF
>12|TRBJ2-7|TRBV28|NA|NA
TGTGCCAGCTTTAAACAGATCTACGAGCAGTACTTC
CASFKQIYEQYF
>15|TRBJ2-5|TRBV5-6|TRBD2|NA
TGTGCCAGCAGCTTGTTTGCGGGGGGGCCTGAGACCCAGTACTTC
CASSLFAGGPETQYF
>15|TRBJ1-6|TRBV2|NA|NA
TGTGCCAGCACGCAGATCCCGGGGGGGCGTACACCCCTCCACTTT
CASTQIPGGRTPLHF
>14|TRBJ2-1|TRBV5-4|NA|NA
TGTGCCAGCAGCTCCGGGACACTATACAATGAGCAGTTCTTC
CASSSGTLYNEQFF
>13|TRBJ1-1|TRBV19|NA|few
TGTGCCAGTAGTAGCGGCCGGGGGACTGAAGCTTTCTTT
CASSSGRGTEAFF
>11|TRBJ2-7|TRBV18|NA|NA
TGTGCCAGCTCAAACTTCTACGAGCAGTACTTC
CASSNFYEQYF
>13|TRBJ1-2|TRBV12-3/TRBV12-4|NA|NA
TGTGCCAGCAGGCTCGGGACTGTCTATGGCTACACCTTC
CASRLGTVYGYTF